The clone carrying this T cell receptor beta chain has ten or more counts. RNA transcripts yielded amplified TCR beta CDR3 regions. Initially, a first-round RT-PCR of the TCR CDR3 employed the HTBI primer set. TCRdb re-called the multiplex PCR reads with MiXCR, one entry per CDR3 protein. The sample yields 45,000 to 55,000 distinct CDR3 sequences, about 54% seen once. The record originates from a study of T cells in Graves' hyperthyroidism and ophthalmopathy. CDR1 SNHLY and CDR2 FYNNEI come from the germline V gene. The CDR3 length is 13 residues. Trimming cost V 9 bases and J 7 bases; bases outside gene matches: 10.

Sample: peripheral blood or thyroid tissue (not recorded which). This TCR derives from a man aged 18 to 29 with Graves' hyperthyroidism. The genes are TRBV2 and TRBJ1-2; 8 bases align to TRBD1. DNA of the CDR3: TGTGCCAGAGGGACAGGCTCGGGAGGTGGCTACACCTTC. Its protein is CARGTGSGGGYTF.